This T cell receptor beta chain appears in the sequencing data of a study of shared T cell receptors in the human thymus. The assay was immunoSEQ multiplex PCR, and TCRdb's table has in-frame clones only and misses some. The sample records about 380,000 clones, roughly 94% being singletons. The CDR3 covers 16 residues. V lost 1 base to trimming and J lost 7 bases, with 17 bases between them. Germline V CDR1 and CDR2: SGHTA, FQGNSA. J is TRBJ2-1 and V is TRBV7-2; maybe TRBD2 (7 bases). The receptor was isolated from a human donor. Specimen: thymocytes. CDR3: CASSLGEGEGKNEQFF. In DNA, the CDR3 is TGTGCCAGCAGCTTAGGAGAGGGGGAGGGCAAAAATGAGCAGTTCTTC.